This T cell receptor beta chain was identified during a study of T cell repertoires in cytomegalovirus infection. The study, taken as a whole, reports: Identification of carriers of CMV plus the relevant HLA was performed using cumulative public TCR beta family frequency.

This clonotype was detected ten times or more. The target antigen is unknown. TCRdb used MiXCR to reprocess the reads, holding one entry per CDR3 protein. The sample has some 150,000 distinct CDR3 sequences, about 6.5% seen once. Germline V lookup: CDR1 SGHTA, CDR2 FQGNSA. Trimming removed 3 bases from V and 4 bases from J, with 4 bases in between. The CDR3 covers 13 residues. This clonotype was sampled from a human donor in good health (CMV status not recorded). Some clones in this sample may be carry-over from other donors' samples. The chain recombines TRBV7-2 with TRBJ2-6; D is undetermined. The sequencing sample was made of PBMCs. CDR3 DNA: TGTGCCAGCAGCTTCCCCGGGGCCAACGTCCTGACTTTC. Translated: CASSFPGANVLTF. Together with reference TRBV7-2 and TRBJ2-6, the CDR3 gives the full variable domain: GAGVSQSPSNKVTEKGKDVELRCDPISGHTALYWYRQSLGQGLEFLIYFQGNSAPDKSGLPSDRFSAERTGGSVSTLTIQRTQQEDSAVYLCASSFPGANVLTFGAGSRLTVL.